These 22 T cell receptor beta chains share one sample of origin, sequenced in a study of cytomegalovirus exposure and HLA in healthy donors. Primers: 60 Vbeta forward and 13 Jbeta reverse. TCRdb's copy holds only in-frame clones and misses some; the assay was immunoSEQ multiplex PCR. The data hold about 160,000 clones, with approximately 70% observed a single time. Material: PBMCs. These receptors all come from a middle-aged man in good health and CMV-seropositive.

The V gene is TRBV5-1, the J gene TRBJ1-6, with 8 nucleotides matching TRBD1. The CDR3 totals 16 residues. With V trimmed by 0 bases and J by 5 bases, 4 bases remained unmatched. The V gene's germline CDR1 is SGHRS and CDR2 YFSETQ. CDR3 sequence (DNA): TGCGCCAGCAGCTTGGTGGTGACAGGGGATAATTCACCCCTCCACTTT. Translating gives CASSLVVTGDNSPLHF.

V and J are TRBV9 and TRBJ2-3, with 7 bases lining up with TRBD2. Germline-derived CDR1 and CDR2 are SGDLS and YYNGEE. This CDR3 contains 15 residues. V was pared by 1 base and J by 0 bases, with 2 bases of the junction left unmatched. CDR3 in amino acids: CASSVLGGSTDTQYF. In DNA form, the CDR3 reads TGTGCCAGCAGCGTATTGGGGGGGAGCACAGATACGCAGTATTTT. Supplemented by reference TRBV9 and TRBJ2-3, the full variable domain reads DSGVTQTPKHLITATGQRVTLRCSPRSGDLSVYWYQQSLDQGLQFLIQYYNGEERAKGNILERFSAQQFPDLHSELNLSSLELGDSALYFCASSVLGGSTDTQYFGPGTRLTVL.

This chain connects TRBV27 to TRBJ1-5, with 10 bases lining up with TRBD1. The CDR3 is 15 residues long. CDR1 is MNHEY and CDR2 is SMNVEV in the germline V gene (reference sequence). The V segment lost 8 bases and the J segment 3 bases; nucleotides outside the gene matches: 7. The CDR3 reads CASGWTGGSNQPQHF. CDR3 nucleotide sequence: TGTGCCAGCGGGTGGACAGGGGGATCCAATCAGCCCCAGCATTTT.

This clone has more than one count but fewer than ten. This chain uses TRBV30 with TRBJ1-5; no clear D. The CDR3 has 15 residues. Trimming removed 0 bases at V and 4 bases at J, with 13 bases between. CDR1 and CDR2 (germline): GTSNPN, SVGIG (reference sequence). The CDR3 bases are TGTGCCTGGAGTGTACCTGGCGGGCCAAATCAGCCCCAGCATTTT. Protein product: CAWSVPGGPNQPQHF.

V gene TRBV2 combines with J gene TRBJ1-1; D gene unclear. V lost 6 bases and J lost 3, with 11 bases in between. Germline assignment: CDR1 SNHLY and CDR2 FYNNEI. CDR3 size: 13 residues. CDR3 region: CASSPGMDTEAFF. CDR3 sequence (DNA): TGTGCCAGCAGCCCGGGGATGGACACTGAAGCTTTCTTT.

A few counts support this clone. The V call is TRBV29-1, the J call TRBJ2-2; D is unclear. Germline CDR1 SQVTM, CDR2 ANQGSEA. The CDR3 consists of 13 residues. Trimming removed 3 bases from V and 5 bases from J, with 10 bases in between. CDR3 nucleotides: TGCAGCGTTGATGAGGCATCTACCGGGGAGCTGTTTTTT. Translated, it gives CSVDEASTGELFF.

The chain employs TRBV19 and TRBJ1-5, with 8 bases identical to TRBD1. The ends lost 9 bases at V and 0 bases at J; junction bases unmatched: 13. The germline CDR1 and CDR2 sequences are LNHDA and SQIVND (reference sequence). The CDR3 extends over 17 amino acids. The CDR3 sequence is CASSGTGHINSNQPQHF. Written as DNA, the CDR3 is TGTGCCAGCTCGGGGACAGGCCACATAAATAGCAATCAGCCCCAGCATTTT.

Remarks on this clone: In the same sample, other DNA sequences code for this CDR3. The chain couples TRBV5-4 to TRBJ1-2; D possibly corresponds to TRBD1 (5 bases). This CDR3 has 13 residues. Between the trimmed V and J ends, which lost 4 bases and 1 base, there was a span of 8 bases. Germline V CDR1 and CDR2: SGHNT, YYREEE (reference sequence). The CDR3 nucleotides are TGTGCCAGCAGCCTCGACAGTAACTATGGCTACACCTTC. Its protein is CASSLDSNYGYTF. The entire variable domain, with the rest obtained from reference TRBV5-4 and TRBJ1-2, is as follows: ETGVTQSPTHLIKTRGQQVTLRCSSQSGHNTVSWYQQALGQGPQFIFQYYREEENGRGNFPPRFSGLQFPNYSSELNVNALELDDSALYLCASSLDSNYGYTFGSGTRLTVV.

This clone has more than one count but fewer than ten. The genes are TRBV4-1 and TRBJ2-2, with 8 bases that match TRBD1. After removal of 4 bases from V and 4 bases from J, the junction contained 5 bases not matched to a gene. This CDR3 region has 15 residues. Germline-derived CDR1 and CDR2 are MGHRA and YSYEKL. In DNA, the CDR3 is TGCGCCAGCAGCCCCCTAGACAGGGGCACCGGGGAGCTGTTTTTT. Translation gives CASSPLDRGTGELFF.

The chain is built from TRBV10-3 and TRBJ1-6, with D possibly being TRBD1 (5 bases). The V end lost 1 base, the J end lost 0 bases, and 19 bases lay between the germline ends. CDR1 is ENHRY, CDR2 SYGVKD, per germline. This CDR3 comprises 20 residues. In DNA form, the CDR3 reads TGTGCCATCAGTGAGTTCGGAGTCCTAAGGGGCAGCTCCTATAATTCACCCCTCCACTTT. It specifies CAISEFGVLRGSSYNSPLHF.

The CDR3 sequence: CASSQGPYEQYF. The CDR3 DNA follows: TGTGCCAGCAGCCAAGGGCCATACGAGCAGTACTTC. The chain recombines TRBV14 with TRBJ2-7; D is unclear. This CDR3 is 12 amino acids long. CDR1 is SGHDN, CDR2 FVKESK, per germline. Between the trimmed V and J ends, which lost 1 base and 4 bases, there was a span of 5 bases.

The genes are TRBV21-1 and TRBJ2-3; the table assigns TRBD1, which was not confirmed against the DNA. TRBV21-1 is a recognized pseudogene. The CDR3 spans 13 residues. The CDR3 DNA reads TGTGCCAGCAGGAGACAGGGTGGAGATACGCAGTATTTT. Translated: CASRRQGGDTQYF.

This chain uses TRBV5-1 with TRBJ2-7, with 7 positions matching TRBD1. V gave up 0 bases and J gave up 0 bases; unmatched junction bases: 6. Germline V gene data show CDR1 as SGHRS and CDR2 as YFSETQ. This CDR3 comprises 16 residues. The CDR3 DNA follows: TGCGCCAGCAGCTTGGGTGGGACAGCCACCTCCTACGAGCAGTACTTC. It is translated as CASSLGGTATSYEQYF.

The V gene is TRBV6-6, the J gene TRBJ2-1, with a possible D match to TRBD1 (5 bases). The CDR3 loop spans 14 amino acids. The V gene lost 6 bases and the J gene lost 7 bases, with 16 bases spanning the gap. Germline CDR1 reads MNHNY; CDR2 reads SVGAGI (reference sequence). For the CDR3, the DNA is TGTGCCAGCAGATCAGGGTTTGGCCGGAATGAGCAGTTCTTC. As protein: CASRSGFGRNEQFF.

V is TRBV7-8 and J is TRBJ2-3; tentative D call: TRBD2 (6 bases). This CDR3 is 17 amino acids long. In germline, CDR1 is SGHVS, CDR2 FQNEAQ. Trimming left V 2 bases short and J 3 bases short, with 18 bases between. For the CDR3, the DNA is TGTGCCAGCAGCTTAAACGCCGCGGGGCATCGGACAGATACGCAGTATTTT. Translation gives CASSLNAAGHRTDTQYF. The full variable domain, completed using reference TRBV7-8 and TRBJ2-3, is GAGVSQSPRYKVAKRGQDVALRCDPISGHVSLFWYQQALGQGPEFLTYFQNEAQLDKSGLPSDRFFAERPEGSVSTLKIQRTQQEDSAVYLCASSLNAAGHRTDTQYFGPGTRLTVL.

This chain uses TRBV29-1 with TRBJ1-1; 8 positions agree with TRBD1. Germline V gene sequence: CDR1 SQVTM, CDR2 ANQGSEA. CDR3 length: 11 amino acids. V was clipped by 8 bases and J by 6 bases; unmatched bases: 5. CDR3 sequence: CSLETGAEAFF. For the CDR3, the DNA is TGCAGCCTAGAGACAGGGGCTGAAGCTTTCTTT. Full variable domain (missing parts from reference TRBV29-1 and TRBJ1-1): SAVISQKPSRDICQRGTSLTIQCQVDSQVTMMFWYRQQPGQSLTLIATANQGSEATYESGFVIDKFPISRPNLTFSTLTVSNMSPEDSSIYLCSLETGAEAFFGQGTRLTVV.

This clone has just one count. The chain uses TRBV7-9 and TRBJ2-7; maybe TRBD1 (6 bases). The CDR3 runs 15 residues. Trimming removed 0 bases at V and 2 bases at J, with 11 bases between. The V gene's germline CDR1 is SEHNR and CDR2 FQNEAQ (reference sequence). Here the CDR3 DNA reads TGTGCCAGCAGCTTAGCCAGGGACAAACCCTACGAGCAGTACTTC. This codes for CASSLARDKPYEQYF.

The V gene is TRBV6-1, the J gene TRBJ1-6, with D possibly being TRBD1 (6 bases). The CDR3 is 15 residues long. Trimming removed 4 bases at V and 7 bases at J, with 14 bases between. Germline V gives CDR1 MNHNS, CDR2 SASEGT. CDR3 in DNA: TGTGCCAGCAGTGTACAGGGTTCTGGCAATTCACCCCTCCACTTT. Translation: CASSVQGSGNSPLHF.

This chain joins TRBV11-2 and TRBJ1-2; D possibly corresponds to TRBD1 (6 bases). Germline CDR1 SGHAT, CDR2 FQNNGV. V lost 5 bases and J 6 bases, leaving 19 bases between the germline ends. The CDR3 length is 15 residues. In DNA form, the CDR3 reads TGTGCCAGCAGCGCAGAACCTACAGGGTTGAATGGCTACACCTTC. This gives the protein CASSAEPTGLNGYTF.

The chain recombines TRBV19 with TRBJ1-6; TRBD1 might be the D (6 bases). Germline values: CDR1 LNHDA, CDR2 SQIVND (reference sequence). V lost 7 bases and J lost 7, with 17 bases in between. The CDR3 runs 15 residues. Here the CDR3 reads CASTLVHRDNSPLHF. In nucleotides, the CDR3 is TGTGCCAGTACCCTGGTGCACAGGGACAATTCACCCCTCCACTTT.

This chain uses TRBV6-6 with TRBJ2-2, with TRBD2 identical over 9 bases. With 7 bases clipped from V and 5 bases from J, the junction kept 11 bases outside the gene matches. Germline V gene lookup returns CDR1 MNHNY and CDR2 SVGAGI (reference sequence). The CDR3 runs to 16 residues. As DNA, the CDR3 is TGTGCCAGCACTTCGTGGGCTAGCGGGGTAACCGGGGAGCTGTTTTTT. Translating gives CASTSWASGVTGELFF.

The rearrangement links TRBV6-5 to TRBJ1-6; D not certain. V lost 5 bases and J lost 6, with 8 bases in between. The germline V gene has CDR1 MNHEY and CDR2 SVGAGI. This CDR3 region has 13 residues. CDR3 nucleotides: TGTGCCAGCAGTCCCAGAATTAATTCACCCCTCCACTTT. Its protein product is CASSPRINSPLHF.